The 9 T cell receptor beta chains reported below all come from one sample, sequenced in a study of OX40 agonist ivuxolimab in advanced cancers. Only in-frame clones appear in the TCRdb table, and some are missing; sequencing was by immunoSEQ multiplex PCR. The repertoire holds about 91,000 clones, with around four fifths as singletons. Source: CD4+ or CD8+ T cells sorted from blood, taken in a trial of the OX40 agonist ivuxolimab. The source of these receptors is an adult with an advanced solid tumor such as melanoma, head and neck, liver or kidney cancer.

The chain links TRBV29-1 to TRBJ2-5, with D perhaps TRBD1 (5 bases). Trimming pared 8 bases from V and 4 bases from J, leaving 17 bases between. Germline V CDR1 and CDR2: SQVTM, ANQGSEA. The CDR3 loop spans 13 amino acids. CDR3 in amino acids: CSLIRVRGETQYF. CDR3 nucleotides: TGCAGCCTCATCAGGGTCAGAGGAGAGACCCAGTACTTC.

This clone was observed once. The chain carries TRBV7-2 and TRBJ1-3; D gene ambiguous. Germline CDR1 and CDR2: SGHTA and FQGNSA. V shed 1 base and J shed 0 bases, with 10 bases lying between them. The CDR3 is 16 residues long. The CDR3 loop reads CASSLVPDSSGNTIYF. DNA of the CDR3: TGTGCCAGCAGCTTAGTCCCGGATAGCTCTGGAAACACCATATATTTT.

This chain connects TRBV5-1 to TRBJ1-1, with unresolved D. Trimming shortened V by 2 bases and J by 4 bases, and 18 bases separated the two germline ends. The CDR3 has 16 amino acids. Per germline, CDR1 SGHRS and CDR2 YFSETQ. The CDR3 protein is CASSFRTSQGSTEAFF. CDR3 DNA sequence: TGCGCCAGCAGCTTTAGGACTTCCCAAGGGAGCACTGAAGCTTTCTTT.

The chain has TRBV6-1 and TRBJ1-6; D is undetermined. This CDR3 has 13 amino acids. The germline V gene has CDR1 MNHNS and CDR2 SASEGT. The germline V and J ends were trimmed by 8 bases and 0 bases, with 5 bases remaining between them. This CDR3 is CASLSSYNSPLHF. CDR3 coding DNA: TGTGCCAGCCTGAGCTCCTATAATTCACCCCTCCACTTT.

The chain is built from TRBV6-6 and TRBJ1-5, with D perhaps TRBD1 (5 bases). The length of the CDR3 is 16 residues. Looked up from germline, CDR1 is MNHNY and CDR2 is SVGAGI (reference sequence). V gave up 0 bases and J gave up 2 bases, with 11 bases separating them. The CDR3 coding sequence is TGTGCCAGCAGTTACTCGGGGCAATTAGGCAATCAGCCCCAGCATTTT. This gives the protein CASSYSGQLGNQPQHF.

V and J are TRBV5-6 and TRBJ2-7; no definite D call. The CDR3 length is 13 residues. The V gene's germline CDR1 is SGHDT and CDR2 YYEEEE. V was pared by 2 bases and J by 1 base, with 7 bases between. Here the CDR3 reads CASSLYRSYEQYF. DNA for the CDR3: TGTGCCAGCAGCTTATATCGTTCCTACGAGCAGTACTTC.

J is TRBJ1-3 and V is TRBV6-4; 7 nucleotides line up with TRBD1. Trimming at V came to 6 bases and at J to 5 bases, leaving 7 bases not matched to a gene. The germline CDR1 and CDR2 sequences are MRHNA and SNTAGT. This CDR3 contains 14 residues. The CDR3 loop is CASRPDRERNTIYF. The CDR3 DNA follows: TGTGCCAGCAGGCCCGACAGGGAGCGAAACACCATATATTTT.

V gene TRBV19 combines with J gene TRBJ1-2; the D gene is possibly TRBD1 (5 bases). Trimming left V 7 bases short and J 7 bases short, with 22 bases between. The CDR3 is 15 residues long. Germline V gene data show CDR1 as LNHDA and CDR2 as SQIVND (reference sequence). The CDR3 region has the DNA TGTGCCAGTACCCCCCAGTGGGGGGAAGACTCTGGCTACACCTTC. It specifies CASTPQWGEDSGYTF.

The chain uses TRBV27 and TRBJ1-1, with D tentatively TRBD1 (6 bases). The V end lost 5 bases, the J end lost 1 base, and 14 bases lay between the germline ends. The germline V gene encodes CDR1 MNHEY and CDR2 SMNVEV (reference sequence). This CDR3 spans 15 amino acids. CDR3 DNA sequence: TGTGCCAGCAGTCTCTACAGGGCTGAGAACACTGAAGCTTTCTTT. Encoded protein: CASSLYRAENTEAFF.